This TCR beta chain was profiled in a study of shared clonotypes between healthy human individuals. This clone has more than one count but fewer than ten. Clones were read by immunoSEQ multiplex PCR, and TCRdb kept only the in-frame ones, dropping some. The table has about 2.1 million clones, around 93% seen once. CD8 cells classed as naive were CD45RO-negative and positively selected for CCR7, excluding terminally differentiated effector memory CD45RA+ cells. The length of the CDR3 is 14 residues. Germline CDR1 and CDR2: SGDLS and YYNGEE. Trimming took off 2 bases at V and 1 base at J, with 9 bases between the two ends.

This receptor was taken from a man aged 18 to 29 in good health. Some clones in this sample may be carry-over from other donors' samples. V and J are TRBV9 and TRBJ1-1, with no clear D. Sample: naive CD8+ T cells from PBMCs. The CDR3, as DNA: TGTGCCAGCAGCGTCAGTCAGGCGAACACTGAAGCTTTCTTT. As protein: CASSVSQANTEAFF. Full variable domain (remainder filled in from reference TRBV9 and TRBJ1-1): DSGVTQTPKHLITATGQRVTLRCSPRSGDLSVYWYQQSLDQGLQFLIQYYNGEERAKGNILERFSAQQFPDLHSELNLSSLELGDSALYFCASSVSQANTEAFFGQGTRLTVV.